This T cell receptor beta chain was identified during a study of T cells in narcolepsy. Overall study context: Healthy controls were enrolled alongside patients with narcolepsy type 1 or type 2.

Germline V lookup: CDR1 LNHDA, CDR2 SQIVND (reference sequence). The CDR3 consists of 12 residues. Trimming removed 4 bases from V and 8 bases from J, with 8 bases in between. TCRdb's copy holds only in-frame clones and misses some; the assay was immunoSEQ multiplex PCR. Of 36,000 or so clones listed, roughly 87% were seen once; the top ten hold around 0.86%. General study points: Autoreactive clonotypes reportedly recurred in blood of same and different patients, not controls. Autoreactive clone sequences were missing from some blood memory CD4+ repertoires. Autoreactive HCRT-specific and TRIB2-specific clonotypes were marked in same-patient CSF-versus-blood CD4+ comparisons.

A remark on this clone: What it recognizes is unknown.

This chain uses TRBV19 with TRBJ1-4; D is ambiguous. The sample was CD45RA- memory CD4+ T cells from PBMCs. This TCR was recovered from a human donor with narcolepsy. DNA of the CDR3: TGTGCCAGTAGTACACTAGAGGAAAAACTGTTTTTT. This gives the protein CASSTLEEKLFF.